This TCR beta chain was observed in a study of blood T cell repertoires in COVID-19 (dated by TCRdb to the early 2020s). Looking at the study overall: The collaborator samples originated in the United States, Italy and Spain and spanned the acute and convalescent phases of COVID-19. The samples were drawn from the first 160 participants of the ongoing ImmuneRACE study and from 1,254 subjects provided by 6 global collaborators. The prospective study material was composed of cDNA or gDNA derived from T cells, B-cell-depleted T cells, or PBMCs. The repertoires were released in a freely available public database meant as a resource for research on the immune response to SARS-CoV-2. Where HLA class I and class II types were available, the types were taken from metadata supplied by the sample provider, not from assay-based typing. Sample metadata almost always included a de-identified subject ID, COVID-19 status, age in years and sex. Subjects who had been exposed to COVID-19, were actively infected with it, or had recovered from it provided the deeply sampled blood TCRbeta repertoires that made up the dataset.

Including cysteine and phenylalanine, the CDR3 has 14 amino acids. CDR3 DNA only is kept here, 42 bases in frame from base 1. Overall study results and their limits: Clinical and demographic metadata were provided uncurated, with the amount varying by source and participant.

In the case of this clone: Which antigen it targets is not known. Base qualities were left out, and no much larger clone turns up one base away.

The collaborating institutions used their own protocols to collect whole blood in K2EDTA tubes. For TCRbeta analysis, collaborator samples were shipped as frozen whole blood, as isolated PBMCs, or as DNA extracted from either sample type. TCRbeta CDR3 regions were amplified from genomic DNA using the immunoSEQ Assay, a bias-controlled multiplex PCR. As for the original processing: Within the assay, amplification of reference gene primers was used to estimate how many nucleated cells each sample contained. Sequence reads were collapsed and filtered to measure the absolute abundance of every unique TCRbeta CDR3 rearrangement. Productive Simpson clonality was computed per sample as the square root of Simpson's diversity index over productive rearrangements. This immuneACCESS table, as held by TCRdb, lists in-frame sequences with V and J called but not all clones. Of the missing ones, under half trace to an unresolved V gene in checked studies; the others have no known cause. That table supplies the V and J calls and clone size; D and trimming were determined from the DNA. Counted in this sample were a few hundred thousand clones; about nine tenths of them appeared once. The ten largest clonotypes hold approximately 4% of the sample.

The sequence is built from TRBV21-1 and TRBJ1-1. TRBV21-1 is deemed a pseudogene. Sequencing was done on a sample of peripheral blood. The receptor comes from a woman aged 40 to 49 with acute or convalescent COVID-19. The DNA reads TGTGCCAGCAGCAAAGCCAACGGTTTATTCGAAGCTTTCTTT. Its translation is CASSKANGLFEAFF.